The source of this TCR beta chain is a study of cytomegalovirus exposure and HLA in healthy donors. 60 Vbeta and 13 Jbeta primers were used in PCR. Some clones are missing from TCRdb's copy, which holds only in-frame ones; the method was immunoSEQ multiplex PCR. The data hold over 120,000 clones, with approximately 79% observed a single time. The germline CDR1 and CDR2 sequences are MGHRA and YSYEKL. V was clipped by 0 bases and J by 5 bases; unmatched bases: 7. The CDR3 loop spans 15 amino acids. The sequence was obtained from a woman aged 25 to 39 in good health and CMV-seronegative. The specimen was PBMCs. The rearrangement links TRBV4-1 to TRBJ2-7; 7 positions agree with TRBD2. CDR3 DNA: TGCGCCAGCAGCCAAGACCCGCAGCGGGGTGACGAGCAGTACTTC. This sequence encodes CASSQDPQRGDEQYF.